These 5 T cell receptor beta chains were sequenced from one sample in a study of regulatory T cells in long-lasting Graves disease. Relying on iRepertoire HTBI primers and Arm-PCR of CDR3 regions, the team built TCR beta libraries. One entry per CDR3 protein results from TCRdb running MiXCR on the multiplex PCR reads. The data contain 400,000 to 450,000 distinct CDR3 sequences, 15% to 20% of them singletons. Time point here: newly diagnosed GD, antithyroid drugs for less than 3 months. With RNA extracted from PBMCs as input, the TCR library was made. This sample was also put to use in a study of T cells in Graves' hyperthyroidism and ophthalmopathy.

The specimen was peripheral blood mononuclear cells (PBMCs), collected at new diagnosis, from a patient treated with antithyroid drugs. Receptors were obtained from a woman in her twenties or thirties with Graves disease.

The J gene is TRBJ2-1, the V gene TRBV10-3; D is perhaps TRBD1 or TRBD2 (5 bases each). The CDR3 sequence is 14 residues long. From germline, CDR1 is ENHRY and CDR2 SYGVKD. Trimming left V 0 bases short and J 4 bases short, with 7 bases between. The CDR3 nucleotides read TGTGCCATCAGTGAGTCGGGGGTGTACAATGAGCAGTTCTTC. This translates into CAISESGVYNEQFF.

V usage is TRBV24-1 and J usage is TRBJ2-1; TRBD2 might be the D (6 bases). In germline, CDR1 is KGHDR, CDR2 SFDVKD. The V end lost 0 bases, the J end lost 14 bases, and 13 bases lay between the germline ends. This CDR3 has 13 residues. The CDR3 nucleotides are TGTGCCACCAGTGATTTGCGGGACCGGAGGGAGTTCTTC. Amino acid sequence: CATSDLRDRREFF.

This clonotype has more than one count but fewer than ten. V gene TRBV20-1 combines with J gene TRBJ2-7; TRBD2 is a possible D gene (5 bases). This CDR3 spans 14 amino acids. Germline-derived CDR1 and CDR2 are DFQATT and SNEGSKA (reference sequence). V gave up 6 bases and J gave up 3 bases, with 18 bases separating them. Here the CDR3 DNA reads TGCAGTGCCTTTGGAGGTTTCATTCTCTACGAGCAGTACTTC. Encoded protein: CSAFGGFILYEQYF.

In its sample, this clonotype was seen a few times. V usage is TRBV19 and J usage is TRBJ1-3; D is uncertain. CDR1 and CDR2 (germline): LNHDA, SQIVND (reference sequence). The CDR3 totals 14 residues. Trimming removed 3 bases from V and 1 base from J, with 7 bases in between. Written as DNA, the CDR3 is TGTGCCAGTAGTATCTCAGTTTCTGGAAACACCATATATTTT. It encodes CASSISVSGNTIYF.

Many counts were recorded for this clonotype. The chain employs TRBV9 and TRBJ2-7; perhaps TRBD2 as D (5 bases). Per the germline V gene, CDR1 is SGDLS and CDR2 is YYNGEE. V lost 0 bases, J lost 3 bases, and 13 bases lay in between. There are 15 residues in the CDR3. CDR3 region: CASSVVPAGNYEQYF. Written as DNA, the CDR3 is TGTGCCAGCAGCGTAGTCCCGGCCGGGAACTACGAGCAGTACTTC.